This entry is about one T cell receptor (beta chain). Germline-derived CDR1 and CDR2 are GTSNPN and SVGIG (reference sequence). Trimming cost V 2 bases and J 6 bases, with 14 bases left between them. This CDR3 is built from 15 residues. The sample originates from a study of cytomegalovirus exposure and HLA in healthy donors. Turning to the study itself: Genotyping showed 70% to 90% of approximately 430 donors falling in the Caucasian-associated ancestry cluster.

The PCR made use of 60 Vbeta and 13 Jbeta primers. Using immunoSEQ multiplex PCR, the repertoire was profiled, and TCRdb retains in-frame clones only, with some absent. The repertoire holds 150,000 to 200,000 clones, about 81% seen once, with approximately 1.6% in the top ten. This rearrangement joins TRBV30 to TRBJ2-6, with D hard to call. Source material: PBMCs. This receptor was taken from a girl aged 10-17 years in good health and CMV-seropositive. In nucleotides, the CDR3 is TGTGCCTGGAGTATTTTGGGCCGTGAGGCCAACGTCCTGACTTTC. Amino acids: CAWSILGREANVLTF.